These T cell receptor beta chains were read from a single sample in a study of blood T cells in healthy people across ages. Using its own MiXCR run on the 5' RACE reads, TCRdb lists one record per CDR3 protein. This sample carries roughly 830,000 distinct CDR3 sequences, about 59% of them seen once, and the ten largest clones take roughly 26%. The sample comprised blood. Source of these receptors: a man aged 30-40 years in good health. Each CDR3 is given with its conserved first and last residue. Fields, in order: J gene, V gene, CDR3 protein.

TRBJ2-1 TRBV18 CASSARTGRDNEQFF
TRBJ2-3 TRBV20-1 CSARTGGVDTQYF
TRBJ2-3 TRBV28 CASSFPASGRGSTDTQYF
TRBJ1-2 TRBV5-1 CASSPGGQATNYGYTF
TRBJ1-1 TRBV7-9 CASSPIHTEAFF
TRBJ2-1 TRBV12-3/TRBV12-4 CASSLGELAGISEQFF
TRBJ2-6 TRBV7-9 CASSSLAGANVLTF
TRBJ2-7 TRBV5-1 CASSYGGSGGYEQYF
TRBJ1-5 TRBV2 CASSEMAGNQPQHF
TRBJ2-4 TRBV20-1 CSARGQSKNIQYF
TRBJ2-3 TRBV4-1 CASSQGRSAATDTQYF
TRBJ2-7 TRBV4-1 CASSPRQDSYEQYF
TRBJ1-2 TRBV28 CATSRLYGYTF
TRBJ2-5 TRBV10-3 CAISEFRESETQYF
TRBJ1-2 TRBV12-3/TRBV12-4 CASRPRGGSYGYTF
TRBJ2-5 TRBV20-1 CSAGHGTPQETQYF
TRBJ2-1 TRBV4-3 CASSQSVTRGNEQFF
TRBJ1-1 TRBV19 CASSGTGRRTEAFF
TRBJ2-5 TRBV18 CASSPDRKETQYF
TRBJ1-5 TRBV6-1 CASSDISLNQPQHF
TRBJ2-1 TRBV18 CASSLRRASSYNEQFF
TRBJ2-7 TRBV11-1 CVSSFRGLTYEQYF
TRBJ2-7 TRBV2 CASSPMQGPYEQYF
TRBJ2-5 TRBV7-9 CASSLTGVNNEQYF